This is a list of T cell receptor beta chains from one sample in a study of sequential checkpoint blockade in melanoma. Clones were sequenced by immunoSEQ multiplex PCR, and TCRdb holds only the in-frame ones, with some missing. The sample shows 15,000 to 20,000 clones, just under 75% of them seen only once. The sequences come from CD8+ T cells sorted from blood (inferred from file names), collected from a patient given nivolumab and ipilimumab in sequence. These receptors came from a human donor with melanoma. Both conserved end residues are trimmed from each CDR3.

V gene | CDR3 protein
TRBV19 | ASSPGTANTGELF
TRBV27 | ASSFLTGTSADTQY
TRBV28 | ASSFLGTGGEQY
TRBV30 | AWSASTGIEQY
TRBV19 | ASSAGTGGTEAF
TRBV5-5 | ASSPWTGAYEQY
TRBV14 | ASSHGTGYEQY
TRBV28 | ASIPGVTRPPTGELF
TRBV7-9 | ASSFPTSGSRETQY
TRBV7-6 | ASSLAGWQGTYNEQF
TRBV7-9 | ASSLKSGTQY
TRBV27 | ASSLSFGTGYMGQY
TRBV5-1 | ASRPSGNYNEQF
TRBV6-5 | ASSYSNGYGYT
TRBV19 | ASSTGGLTDTQY